The rows below give T cell receptor beta chains drawn from one sample of a study of cytotoxic CD8 clonotypes in ibrutinib-treated CLL. The protocol was immunoSEQ multiplex PCR, while the TCRdb copy is restricted to in-frame clones and leaves out a portion. The sample yields around 140,000 clones, about 75% seen once. Sequences were derived from PBMCs, sampled after 24 months of ibrutinib treatment. These receptor sequences come from a human donor with chronic lymphocytic leukemia. The CDR3 runs from the conserved cysteine through the conserved F or W. Each record gives: J gene, V gene, D gene, CDR3 protein. D genes are given only for firm matches.

j_gene: TRBJ2-5
v_gene: TRBV5-1
d_gene: .
CDR3aa: CASSWGNSGTQYF

j_gene: TRBJ1-5
v_gene: TRBV2
d_gene: .
CDR3aa: CASTDEVNQPQHF

j_gene: TRBJ1-2
v_gene: TRBV18
d_gene: TRBD1
CDR3aa: CASSPGTATNYGYTF

j_gene: TRBJ1-5
v_gene: TRBV6-6
d_gene: .
CDR3aa: CASTGTGPYSNQPQHF

j_gene: TRBJ2-4
v_gene: TRBV27
d_gene: .
CDR3aa: CASRPFRPGVKNIQYF

j_gene: TRBJ2-3
v_gene: TRBV7-9
d_gene: .
CDR3aa: CASSPTPFRERADTQYF

j_gene: TRBJ2-2
v_gene: TRBV9
d_gene: TRBD2
CDR3aa: CASSPRRTSGTTGELFF

j_gene: TRBJ2-2
v_gene: TRBV19
d_gene: .
CDR3aa: CASSITGPGFGELFF

j_gene: TRBJ1-6
v_gene: TRBV28
d_gene: .
CDR3aa: CASRGGSSYNSPLHF

j_gene: TRBJ2-7
v_gene: TRBV7-2
d_gene: TRBD1
CDR3aa: CASSRQAGTGIYEQYF

j_gene: TRBJ1-1
v_gene: TRBV27
d_gene: .
CDR3aa: CASSLGYALMNTEAFF

j_gene: TRBJ2-7
v_gene: TRBV6-4
d_gene: .
CDR3aa: CASSDAQGF

j_gene: TRBJ2-7
v_gene: TRBV7-2
d_gene: TRBD2
CDR3aa: CASSFGPSGRRRSYEQYF

j_gene: TRBJ2-7
v_gene: TRBV5-8
d_gene: .
CDR3aa: CASSLGRSAQPYEQYF

j_gene: TRBJ1-2
v_gene: TRBV27
d_gene: .
CDR3aa: CASSPRPGGYGYTF

j_gene: TRBJ2-7
v_gene: TRBV10-3
d_gene: TRBD2
CDR3aa: CAISGLAGLTLNEQYF

j_gene: TRBJ1-2
v_gene: TRBV10-3
d_gene: .
CDR3aa: CAISESVGERGYTF

j_gene: TRBJ1-4
v_gene: TRBV7-9
d_gene: .
CDR3aa: CASSSTGTSDAGLFF

j_gene: TRBJ2-5
v_gene: TRBV11-2
d_gene: TRBD2
CDR3aa: CASSPVAVLAGQETQYF

j_gene: TRBJ1-6
v_gene: TRBV10-3
d_gene: .
CDR3aa: CAITPGLNSPLHF

j_gene: TRBJ1-3
v_gene: TRBV6-6
d_gene: .
CDR3aa: CASKIAGNTIYF

j_gene: TRBJ1-1
v_gene: TRBV10-3
d_gene: .
CDR3aa: CAIRNMNTEAFF

j_gene: TRBJ1-1
v_gene: TRBV15
d_gene: .
CDR3aa: CATSRDYMNTEAFF

j_gene: TRBJ1-1
v_gene: TRBV11-2
d_gene: .
CDR3aa: CASSSRGGARAFF

j_gene: TRBJ2-6
v_gene: TRBV19
d_gene: .
CDR3aa: CASSIGGVAGANVLTF

j_gene: TRBJ2-7
v_gene: TRBV16
d_gene: .
CDR3aa: CASSPQTGAWGEQYF

j_gene: TRBJ2-2
v_gene: TRBV4-3
d_gene: .
CDR3aa: CASKRDYNTGELFF